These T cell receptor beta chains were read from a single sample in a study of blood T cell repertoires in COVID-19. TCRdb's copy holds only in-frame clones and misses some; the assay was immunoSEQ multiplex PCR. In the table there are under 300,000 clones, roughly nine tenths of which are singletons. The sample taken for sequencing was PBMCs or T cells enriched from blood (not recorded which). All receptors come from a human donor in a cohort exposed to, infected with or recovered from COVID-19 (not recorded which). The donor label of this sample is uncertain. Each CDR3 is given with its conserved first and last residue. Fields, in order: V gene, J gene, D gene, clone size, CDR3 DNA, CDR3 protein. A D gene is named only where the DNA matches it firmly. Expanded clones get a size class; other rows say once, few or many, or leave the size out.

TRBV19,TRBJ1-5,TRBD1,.,TGTGCCAGTAGCCCGGGACAGAGTAGCAATCAGCCCCAGCATTTT,CASSPGQSSNQPQHF
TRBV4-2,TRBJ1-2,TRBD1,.,TGTGCCAGCAGCCAAGATCTGGACAGGGCGGGCTACACCTTC,CASSQDLDRAGYTF
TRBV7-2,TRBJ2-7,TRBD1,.,TGTGCCAGCAGCACCCCCGGACAGGGCCTTTACGAGCAGTACTTC,CASSTPGQGLYEQYF
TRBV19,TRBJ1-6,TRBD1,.,TGTGCCAGTAGTTCGACAGGGAGAGATTCACCCCTCCACTTT,CASSSTGRDSPLHF
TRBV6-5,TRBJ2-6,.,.,TGTGCCAGCAGCATGGGGGCCAACGTCCTGACTTTC,CASSMGANVLTF
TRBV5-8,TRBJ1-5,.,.,TGTGCCAGCAGCTTGGGGCAGGGGCTGGTCCAGCCCCAGCATTTT,CASSLGQGLVQPQHF
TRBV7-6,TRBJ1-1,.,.,TGTGCCAGCAGCTTAGGAATGGGACAAGCCAACACTGAAGCTTTCTTT,CASSLGMGQANTEAFF
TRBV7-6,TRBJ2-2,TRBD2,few,TGTGCCAGCAGCTTAGGAGCGGGGGTGGGCACCGGGGAGCTGTTTTTT,CASSLGAGVGTGELFF
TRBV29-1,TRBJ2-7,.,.,TGCAGCGTTTCCATGGGCAGGGGCTTGACCTACGAGCAGTACTTC,CSVSMGRGLTYEQYF
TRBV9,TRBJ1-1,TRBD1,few,TGTGCCAGCAGCGCCGGGACAGCCACTGAAGCTTTCTTT,CASSAGTATEAFF
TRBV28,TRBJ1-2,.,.,TGTGCCAGCATCAACGGGGGGGCCCCGGGGGGCTACACCTTC,CASINGGAPGGYTF
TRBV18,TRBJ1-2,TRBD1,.,TGTGCCAGCTCCCCAGCGGACAGGGGCTATGGCTACACCTTC,CASSPADRGYGYTF
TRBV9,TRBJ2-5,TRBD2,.,TGTGCCAGCAGCGGTGGGCGGGGGTCCCAAGAGACCCAGTACTTC,CASSGGRGSQETQYF
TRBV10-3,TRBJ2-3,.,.,TGTGCCATCAGTCAAGATCGGGGGGCCAGTAGCACAGATACGCAGTATTTT,CAISQDRGASSTDTQYF
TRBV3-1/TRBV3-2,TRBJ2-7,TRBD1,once,TGTGCCAGCAGTTCGAATTCCGGGACAGGGAACTACGAGCAGTACTTC,CASSSNSGTGNYEQYF
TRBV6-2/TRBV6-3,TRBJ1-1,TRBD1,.,TGTGCCAGCAGTTCGCGTCCCGGGACAGTAGGGGTGACTGAAGCTTTCTTT,CASSSRPGTVGVTEAFF
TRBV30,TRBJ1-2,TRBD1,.,TGTGCCTGGAGTTCGGACAGGGCTAAGGGCTACACCTTC,CAWSSDRAKGYTF
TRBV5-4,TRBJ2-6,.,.,TGTGCCAGCAGCTTATCAGGGGCGAAGGCCAACGTCCTGACTTTC,CASSLSGAKANVLTF
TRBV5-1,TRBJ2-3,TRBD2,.,TGCGCCAGCAGCTGGGCCCCACTGGAGCGGGGGGCTTTCCCAACGCAGTATTTT,CASSWAPLERGAFPTQYF
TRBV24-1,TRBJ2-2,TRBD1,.,TGTGCCACCAGTGATTTCCCGGGGACAGGGATGGTAGCCGGGGAGCTGTTTTTT,CATSDFPGTGMVAGELFF
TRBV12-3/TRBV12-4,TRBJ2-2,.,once,TGTGCCAGCAGTTTTAGCGGGGAGCTGTTTTTT,CASSFSGELFF
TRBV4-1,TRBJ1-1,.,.,TGCGCCAGCAGCCGCGGGAGGGAGAGGATTTTGGACACTGAAGCTTTCTTT,CASSRGRERILDTEAFF
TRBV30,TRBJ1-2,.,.,TGTGCCTGGAAAAGTTCAGCTAACTATGGCTACACCTTC,CAWKSSANYGYTF
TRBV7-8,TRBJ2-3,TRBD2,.,TGTGCCAGCAGCTCCCCCGCGACTAGCGGGGGGCCCACAGATACGCAGTATTTT,CASSSPATSGGPTDTQYF
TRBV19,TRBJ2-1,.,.,TGTGCCAGTAGCGAGGCCCAAAAATGGGACAATGAGCAGTTCTTC,CASSEAQKWDNEQFF
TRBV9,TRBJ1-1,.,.,TGTGCCAGCAGCGTAATCGGGGGGCAGGCAACTGAAGCTTTCTTT,CASSVIGGQATEAFF
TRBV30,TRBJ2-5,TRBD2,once,TGTGCCTGGAGGAACCCCCTTCGACTAGCGGGGAATCAAGAGACCCAGTACTTC,CAWRNPLRLAGNQETQYF
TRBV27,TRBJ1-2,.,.,TGTGCCAGCAGTTTAGCGCCAGGGCCCTATGGCTACACCTTC,CASSLAPGPYGYTF
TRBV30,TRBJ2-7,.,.,TGTGCCTGGAGCTCTAACTCCTACGAGCAGTACTTC,CAWSSNSYEQYF
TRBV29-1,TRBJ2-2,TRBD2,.,TGCAGCGTTGGACTAGCGGGGGGACTTAACACCGGGGAGCTGTTTTTT,CSVGLAGGLNTGELFF
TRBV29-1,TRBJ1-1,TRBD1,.,TGCAGCGTTGAAGTGGCAGGGGGCGCGGGAGCTTTCTTT,CSVEVAGGAGAFF
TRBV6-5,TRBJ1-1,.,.,TGTGCCAGCAGCTTACTACGCAGTTCGGACACTGAAGCTTTCTTT,CASSLLRSSDTEAFF
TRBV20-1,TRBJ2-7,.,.,TGCAGCGTTGACAGTACCTACGAGCAGTACTTC,CSVDSTYEQYF
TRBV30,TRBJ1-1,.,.,TGTGCCTGGATTTTCCGTGGGGGCTTGGGAGGGGCTTTCTTT,CAWIFRGGLGGAFF
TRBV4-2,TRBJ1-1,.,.,TGTGCCAGCAGCCAAGATAGACAGGCGTTGATGGCTTTCTTT,CASSQDRQALMAFF
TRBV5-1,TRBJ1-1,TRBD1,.,TGCGCCAGCTCGCTCCAGCCGACAGGGGGAAACATGAACACTGAAGCTTTCTTT,CASSLQPTGGNMNTEAFF